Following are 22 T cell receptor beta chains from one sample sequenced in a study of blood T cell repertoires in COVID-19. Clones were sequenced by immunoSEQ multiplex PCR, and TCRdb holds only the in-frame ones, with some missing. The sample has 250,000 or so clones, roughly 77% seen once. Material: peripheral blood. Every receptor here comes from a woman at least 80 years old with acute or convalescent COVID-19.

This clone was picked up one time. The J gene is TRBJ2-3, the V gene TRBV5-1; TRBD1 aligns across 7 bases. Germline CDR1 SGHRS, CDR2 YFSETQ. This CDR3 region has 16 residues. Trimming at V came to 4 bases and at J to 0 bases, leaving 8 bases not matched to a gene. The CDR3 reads CASSVDRPTSTDTQYF. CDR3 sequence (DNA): TGCGCCAGCAGCGTGGACAGGCCAACTAGCACAGATACGCAGTATTTT.

The DNA for the CDR3 is TGTGCCAGCAGTCTCTCCGGGACTAGCGGAAATCAAGAGACCCAGTACTTC. Translating it yields CASSLSGTSGNQETQYF. This chain joins TRBV28 and TRBJ2-5, with 11 bases matching TRBD2. Germline V gene data show CDR1 as MDHEN and CDR2 as SYDVKM. The CDR3 extends over 17 amino acids. The J segment lost 2 bases and the V segment lost 5 bases, leaving 10 bases of the junction unmatched.

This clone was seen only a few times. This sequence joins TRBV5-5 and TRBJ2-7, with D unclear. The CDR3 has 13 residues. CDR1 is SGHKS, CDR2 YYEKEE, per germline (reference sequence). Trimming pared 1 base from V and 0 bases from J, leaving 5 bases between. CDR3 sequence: CASSLTGSYEQYF. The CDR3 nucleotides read TGTGCCAGCAGCTTGACTGGCTCCTACGAGCAGTACTTC.

The CDR3 bases are TGTGCCAGCAGTGTTCTGGCAGGGGGTGGTCGAAACTATGGCTACACCTTC. This encodes CASSVLAGGGRNYGYTF. The V gene is TRBV2, the J gene TRBJ1-2; 7 bases line up with TRBD1. V gave up 4 bases and J gave up 2 bases; unmatched junction bases: 13. The CDR3 length is 17 residues. CDR1 SNHLY and CDR2 FYNNEI come from the germline V gene.

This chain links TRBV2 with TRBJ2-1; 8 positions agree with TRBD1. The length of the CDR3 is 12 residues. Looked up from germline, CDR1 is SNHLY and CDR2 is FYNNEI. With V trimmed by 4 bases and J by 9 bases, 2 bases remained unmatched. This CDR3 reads CASSGQGFEQFF. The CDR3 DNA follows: TGTGCCAGCAGTGGACAGGGGTTTGAGCAGTTCTTC.

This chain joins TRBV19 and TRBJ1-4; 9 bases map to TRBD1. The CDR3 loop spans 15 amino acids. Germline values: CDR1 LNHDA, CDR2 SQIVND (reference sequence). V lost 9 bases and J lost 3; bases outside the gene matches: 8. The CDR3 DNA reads TGTGCCAGCAGAGACCGGACAGGGGCTAATGAAAAACTGTTTTTT. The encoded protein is CASRDRTGANEKLFF. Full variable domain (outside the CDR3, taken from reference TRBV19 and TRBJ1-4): DGGITQSPKYLFRKEGQNVTLSCEQNLNHDAMYWYRQDPGQGLRLIYYSQIVNDFQKGDIAEGYSVSREKKESFPLTVTSAQKNPTAFYLCASRDRTGANEKLFFGSGTQLSVL.

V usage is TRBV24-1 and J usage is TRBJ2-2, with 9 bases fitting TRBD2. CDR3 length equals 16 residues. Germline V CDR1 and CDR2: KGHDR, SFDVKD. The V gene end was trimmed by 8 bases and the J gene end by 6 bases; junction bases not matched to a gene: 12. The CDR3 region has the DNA TGTGCCACCAAGCAGGCGGAGGGACTAGCAGCCGGGGAGCTGTTTTTT. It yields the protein CATKQAEGLAAGELFF.

The CDR3 nucleotides read TGCGCCAGCAGCTTGGATCCAGGGGAGGAGACCCAGTACTTC. This translates into CASSLDPGEETQYF. The rearrangement joins TRBV5-1 to TRBJ2-5; a possible D gene is TRBD1 (6 bases). Trimming removed 0 bases from V and 5 bases from J, with 11 bases in between. Looked up from germline, CDR1 is SGHRS and CDR2 is YFSETQ. The CDR3 loop spans 14 amino acids.

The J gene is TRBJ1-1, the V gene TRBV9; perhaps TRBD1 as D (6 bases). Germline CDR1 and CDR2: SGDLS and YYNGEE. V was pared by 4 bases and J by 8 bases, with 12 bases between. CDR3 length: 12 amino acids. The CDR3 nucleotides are TGTGCCAGCAGCCCACAGGGTCGCGAAGCTTTCTTT. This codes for CASSPQGREAFF. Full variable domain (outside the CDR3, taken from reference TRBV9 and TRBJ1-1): DSGVTQTPKHLITATGQRVTLRCSPRSGDLSVYWYQQSLDQGLQFLIQYYNGEERAKGNILERFSAQQFPDLHSELNLSSLELGDSALYFCASSPQGREAFFGQGTRLTVV.

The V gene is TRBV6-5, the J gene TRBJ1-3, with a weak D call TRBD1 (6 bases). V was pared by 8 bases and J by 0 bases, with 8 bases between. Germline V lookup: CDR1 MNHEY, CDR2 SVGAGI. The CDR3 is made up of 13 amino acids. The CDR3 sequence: CASYRASGNTIYF. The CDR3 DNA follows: TGTGCCAGCTACAGGGCCTCTGGAAACACCATATATTTT.

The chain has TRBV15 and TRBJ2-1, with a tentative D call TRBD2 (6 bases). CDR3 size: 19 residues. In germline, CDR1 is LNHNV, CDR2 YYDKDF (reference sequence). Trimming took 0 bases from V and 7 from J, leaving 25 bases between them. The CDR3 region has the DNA TGTGCCACCAGCAGAGAGGGGGGAGGACGATATCTTGGAGGGAATGAGCAGTTCTTC. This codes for CATSREGGGRYLGGNEQFF.

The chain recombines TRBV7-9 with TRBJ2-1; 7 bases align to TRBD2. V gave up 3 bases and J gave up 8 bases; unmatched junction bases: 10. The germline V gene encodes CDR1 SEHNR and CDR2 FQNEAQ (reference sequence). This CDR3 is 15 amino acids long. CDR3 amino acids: CASSFPGTISHEQFF. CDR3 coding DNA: TGTGCCAGCAGCTTCCCCGGGACTATTTCCCATGAGCAGTTCTTC.

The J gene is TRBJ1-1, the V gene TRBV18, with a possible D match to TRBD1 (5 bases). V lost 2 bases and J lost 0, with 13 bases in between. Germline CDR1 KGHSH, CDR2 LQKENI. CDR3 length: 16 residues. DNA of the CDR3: TGTGCCAGCTCACCAACGGGGGTCGGGATGAACACTGAAGCTTTCTTT. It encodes CASSPTGVGMNTEAFF.

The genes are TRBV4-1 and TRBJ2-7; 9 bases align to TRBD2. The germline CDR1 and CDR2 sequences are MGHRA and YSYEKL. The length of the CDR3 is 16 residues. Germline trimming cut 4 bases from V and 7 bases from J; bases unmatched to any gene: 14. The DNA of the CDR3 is TGCGCCAGCAGCCCCATGGGCGGGAGGGATTCGGGGGAGCAGTACTTC. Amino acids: CASSPMGGRDSGEQYF.

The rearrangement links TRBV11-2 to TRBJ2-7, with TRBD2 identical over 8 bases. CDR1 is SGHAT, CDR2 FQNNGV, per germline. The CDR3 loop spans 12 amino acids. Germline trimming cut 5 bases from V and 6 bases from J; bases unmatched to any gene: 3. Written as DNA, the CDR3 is TGTGCCAGCAGCCGGGGGGGAAGCGAGCAGTACTTC. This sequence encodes CASSRGGSEQYF.

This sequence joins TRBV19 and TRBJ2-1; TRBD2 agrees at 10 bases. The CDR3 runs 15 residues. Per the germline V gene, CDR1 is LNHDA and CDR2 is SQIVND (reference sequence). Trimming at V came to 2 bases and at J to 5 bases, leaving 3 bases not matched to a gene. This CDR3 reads CASSIITSGDNEQFF. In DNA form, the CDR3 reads TGTGCCAGTAGTATAATAACTAGCGGGGACAATGAGCAGTTCTTC.

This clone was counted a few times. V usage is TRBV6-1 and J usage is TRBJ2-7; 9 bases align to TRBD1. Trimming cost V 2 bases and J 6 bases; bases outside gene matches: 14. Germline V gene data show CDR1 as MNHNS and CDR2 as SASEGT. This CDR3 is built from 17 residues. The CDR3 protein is CASSESGWGDRVTEQYF. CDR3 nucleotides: TGTGCCAGCAGTGAATCGGGTTGGGGGGACAGGGTTACCGAGCAGTACTTC.

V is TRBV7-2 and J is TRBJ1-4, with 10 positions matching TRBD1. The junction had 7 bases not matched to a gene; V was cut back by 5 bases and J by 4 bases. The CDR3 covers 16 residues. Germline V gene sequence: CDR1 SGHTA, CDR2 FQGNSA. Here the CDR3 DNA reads TGTGCCAGCAGCCCCGGGACAGGGGTGCGTAATGAAAAACTGTTTTTT. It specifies CASSPGTGVRNEKLFF.

CDR3 in amino acids: CASSLLSSGANVLTF. CDR3 in DNA: TGTGCCAGCAGTTTACTGAGCTCTGGGGCCAACGTCCTGACTTTC. The V gene is TRBV27, the J gene TRBJ2-6, with D hard to call. V lost 2 bases and J 0 bases, leaving 5 bases between the germline ends. This CDR3 has 15 residues. Looked up from germline, CDR1 is MNHEY and CDR2 is SMNVEV (reference sequence).

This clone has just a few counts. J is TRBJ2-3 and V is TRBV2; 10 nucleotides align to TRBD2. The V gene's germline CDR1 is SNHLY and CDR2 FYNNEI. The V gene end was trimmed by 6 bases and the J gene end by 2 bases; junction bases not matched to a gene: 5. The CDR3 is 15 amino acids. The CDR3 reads CASSPGLADTDTQYF. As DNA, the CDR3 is TGTGCCAGCAGCCCCGGACTAGCGGACACAGATACGCAGTATTTT.

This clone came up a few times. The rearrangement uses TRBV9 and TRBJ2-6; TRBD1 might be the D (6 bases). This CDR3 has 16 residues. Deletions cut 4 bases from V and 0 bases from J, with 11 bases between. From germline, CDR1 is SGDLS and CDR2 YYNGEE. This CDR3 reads CASSSDRSSGANVLTF. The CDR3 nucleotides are TGTGCCAGCAGCTCAGACAGGAGCTCTGGGGCCAACGTCCTGACTTTC.

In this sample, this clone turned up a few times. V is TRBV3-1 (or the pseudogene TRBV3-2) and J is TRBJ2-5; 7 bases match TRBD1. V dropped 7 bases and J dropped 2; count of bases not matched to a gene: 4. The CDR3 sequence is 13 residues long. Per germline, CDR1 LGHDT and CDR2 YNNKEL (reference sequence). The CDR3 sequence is CASTGTAQETQYF. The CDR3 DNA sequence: TGTGCCAGCACTGGGACAGCACAAGAGACCCAGTACTTC.